This is a list of T cell receptor beta chains from one sample in a study of beta chain features in type 1 diabetes. The assay was immunoSEQ multiplex PCR, and TCRdb's table has in-frame clones only and misses some. The sample consists of some 150,000 clones, about 9.1% of them appearing once. Source material: central memory CD4+ T cells from blood. Receptors were obtained from a woman aged 35 to 49 in good health. Both conserved end residues are part of each CDR3. The D gene is left open where the match is weak. Only some rows state a clone size, as once, few, many or a class for expanded clones.

TRBJ1-6 | TRBV5-1 | few | - | TGCGCCAGCAGCTTGGATCCCAATAATTCACCCCTCCACTTT | CASSLDPNNSPLHF
TRBJ1-5 | TRBV27 | - | TRBD1 | TGTGCCAGCAGTATACAGGGGGCCAGCAATCAGCCCCAGCATTTT | CASSIQGASNQPQHF
TRBJ2-5 | TRBV2 | few | - | TGTGCCAGCAGTCGCAGGCAAGAGACCCAGTACTTC | CASSRRQETQYF
TRBJ1-1 | TRBV7-9 | - | - | TGTGCCAGCAGCGCTCCTGGACAGAACCACCACTACACTGAAGCTTTCTTT | CASSAPGQNHHYTEAFF
TRBJ2-3 | TRBV5-1 | many | - | TGCGCCAGCACCCCCGGGGGGCGGACGGAGGATACGCAGTATTTT | CASTPGGRTEDTQYF
TRBJ1-5 | TRBV15 | few | - | TGTGCCACCAGCAGAGATTCAGTACGGGGGCAGCCCCAGCATTTT | CATSRDSVRGQPQHF
TRBJ1-4 | TRBV6-5 | - | TRBD1 | TGTGCCAGCAGTTACACGGGACAGGGGGCTAGGTTGGTTTTT | CASSYTGQGARLVF
TRBJ2-3 | TRBV5-4 | - | - | TGTGCCAGCACCCAAAGGGGGAGCACAGATACGCAGTATTTT | CASTQRGSTDTQYF
TRBJ1-1 | TRBV5-4 | few | - | TGTGCCAGCAGCTTGGCGGGATATGGGGAGGAAGCTTTCTTT | CASSLAGYGEEAFF
TRBJ2-7 | TRBV7-2 | - | - | TGTGCCAGCAGCTTAGCCAGCGACCAGGGATACGAGCAGTACTTC | CASSLASDQGYEQYF
TRBJ2-1 | TRBV18 | - | - | TGTGCCAGCTCACCCGGGACAGCGGGTGGTAATGAGCAGTTCTTC | CASSPGTAGGNEQFF
TRBJ1-2 | TRBV5-1 | few | - | TGCGCCAGCAGCCTGGACGGAGATATGAGGGGCTACACCTTC | CASSLDGDMRGYTF
TRBJ1-1 | TRBV4-2 | - | TRBD1 | TGTGCCAGCAGCCAAAGACAGGGGGCTGAGTTTGGCACTGAAGCTTTCTTT | CASSQRQGAEFGTEAFF
TRBJ2-1 | TRBV7-2 | - | TRBD2 | TGTGCCAGCAGCCCTCGATCGGGGGGGGTGCAGTTCTTC | CASSPRSGGVQFF
TRBJ1-5 | TRBV6-1 | few | - | TGTGCCAGCAGTGGGTCAGATAGCAATCAGCCCCAGCATTTT | CASSGSDSNQPQHF
TRBJ2-3 | TRBV6-5 | few | TRBD2 | TGTGCCAGCAGTTCCCTCGCGAGCGGGGGGGCCGCTACGCAGTATTTT | CASSSLASGGAATQYF
TRBJ1-2 | TRBV2 | few | - | TGTGCCTTAGGAGGGGCATCTAACTATGGCTACACCTTC | CALGGASNYGYTF
TRBJ1-2 | TRBV29-1 | few | TRBD1 | TGCAGCGTTGTGATAGGGGGCCGGGGCTATGGCTACACCTTC | CSVVIGGRGYGYTF
TRBJ1-2 | TRBV7-2 | - | - | TGTGCCAGCAGCTTAGAGTTAGGGGGTACTCCTGGCTACACCTTC | CASSLELGGTPGYTF
TRBJ1-1 | TRBV6-1 | - | - | TGTGCCAGCAGGTACCGGACAGATCAGAACACTGAAGCTTTCTTT | CASRYRTDQNTEAFF
TRBJ1-1 | TRBV7-9 | few | - | TGTGCCAGCAGCTCGACACAGAACACTGAAGCTTTCTTT | CASSSTQNTEAFF
TRBJ2-7 | TRBV2 | - | - | TGTGCCAGCAGGGAACTAGTAACCTCTTCCTACGAGCAGTACTTC | CASRELVTSSYEQYF
TRBJ2-5 | TRBV20-1 | few | - | TGCAGTGCTAGAGAAGAGGTTAGGCAGTACTTC | CSAREEVRQYF
TRBJ2-5 | TRBV5-5 | few | TRBD2 | TGTGCCAGCAGCTATGGACTAGCGGGGGGAGGAGAGACCCAGTACTTC | CASSYGLAGGGETQYF
TRBJ2-5 | TRBV7-6 | few | - | TGTGCCAGCACCTTGGAGTGGGGGGTCGAGACCCAGTACTTC | CASTLEWGVETQYF
TRBJ2-5 | TRBV10-3 | few | TRBD2 | TGTGCCATCAAAGAGACTAGCGGGGGGCCTGGAGAGACCCAGTACTTC | CAIKETSGGPGETQYF
TRBJ1-5 | TRBV29-1 | few | - | TGCAGCGTGATAGACAGGTCCAATCAGCCCCAGCATTTT | CSVIDRSNQPQHF
TRBJ2-3 | TRBV5-1 | - | TRBD1 | TGCGCCAGCAGAAAGGGACAGGGGGGAGATACGCAGTATTTT | CASRKGQGGDTQYF
TRBJ2-3 | TRBV29-1 | - | - | TGCAGCGTTATGATCTCGGTTAACACAGATACGCAGTATTTT | CSVMISVNTDTQYF
TRBJ2-6 | TRBV4-2 | - | - | TGTGCCAGCAGCCAAGCGGGGAATTCTGGGGCCAACGTCCTGACTTTC | CASSQAGNSGANVLTF
TRBJ2-5 | TRBV7-2 | - | - | TGTGCCAGCAGCCCCGACACAGGGTTCGAGACCCAGTACTTC | CASSPDTGFETQYF
TRBJ2-3 | TRBV18 | few | - | TGTGCCAGCTCACCACCGTCGACAAGGAGGACAGATACGCAGTATTTT | CASSPPSTRRTDTQYF
TRBJ2-1 | TRBV13 | few | TRBD2 | TGTGCCAGCAGCTTTAGCGGGGGGGCCTCTAATGAGCAGTTCTTC | CASSFSGGASNEQFF
TRBJ1-2 | TRBV29-1 | few | - | TGCAGCGTTGAAGATCCAACAGCCAACTATGGCTACACCTTC | CSVEDPTANYGYTF
TRBJ1-2 | TRBV4-3 | many | TRBD1 | TGCGCCAGCAGCCAAGATCTGGGACAGGGAAATGGCTACACCTTC | CASSQDLGQGNGYTF
TRBJ1-1 | TRBV29-1 | - | - | TGCAGCGTTGCGGTCAGGGCGGACACTGAAGCTTTCTTT | CSVAVRADTEAFF
TRBJ1-2 | TRBV14 | few | - | TGTGCCAGCAGCCTCCTCCAGGGGTATGGCTACACCTTC | CASSLLQGYGYTF
TRBJ2-1 | TRBV11-3 | - | TRBD1 | TGTGCCAGCAGCCCCCAAACCGGGACAGGGGGTAATGAGCAGTTCTTC | CASSPQTGTGGNEQFF
TRBJ2-1 | TRBV5-4 | - | - | TGTGCCAGCAGCCCCAATGCGGGGTACAATGAGCAGTTCTTC | CASSPNAGYNEQFF
TRBJ2-5 | TRBV10-2 | few | TRBD1 | TGCGCCAGCAGAGGCTTTGGACAGGGACGTGAGGGGACCCAGTACTTC | CASRGFGQGREGTQYF
TRBJ2-6 | TRBV5-4 | - | TRBD1 | TGTGCCAGCCAGGGACAGGGTGCCTCTGGGGCCAACGTCCTGACTTTC | CASQGQGASGANVLTF
TRBJ2-6 | TRBV6-1 | - | - | TGTGCCAGCAGTGAAGCCAGCTCTGGGGCCAACGTCCTGACTTTC | CASSEASSGANVLTF
TRBJ2-3 | TRBV5-6 | few | - | TGTGCCAGCAGCCCCGGTACAGATACGCAGTATTTT | CASSPGTDTQYF
TRBJ1-1 | TRBV6-1 | - | - | TGTGCCAGCAGTGAGAGCACTGAAGCTTTCTTT | CASSESTEAFF
TRBJ2-5 | TRBV2 | - | - | TGTGCCAGCAGTCCCGACTATGGGGGCCGGGAGACCCAGTACTTC | CASSPDYGGRETQYF
TRBJ2-3 | TRBV6-5 | few | - | TGTGCCAGCAGGGGTACAGGCCTCACAGATACGCAGTATTTT | CASRGTGLTDTQYF
TRBJ2-3 | TRBV18 | few | - | TGTGCCAGCTCCCCCGGACAGAGGACCACAGATACGCAGTATTTT | CASSPGQRTTDTQYF
TRBJ1-2 | TRBV5-1 | - | - | TGCGCCAGCACCAACCCGGACAGCCTTGGGGGCTACACCTTC | CASTNPDSLGGYTF
TRBJ2-4 | TRBV11-3 | - | TRBD2 | TGTGCCAGCAGCTTAGCGAGCGGGGGCCCCACCAAAAACATTCAGTACTTC | CASSLASGGPTKNIQYF
TRBJ1-2 | TRBV11-2 | - | - | TGTGCCAGCAGCTTAGGGAGGGATCTTAACTATGGCTACACCTTC | CASSLGRDLNYGYTF
TRBJ1-5 | TRBV7-9 | - | - | TGTGCCAGCAGCTTAGTGGAGGGGCGGCCCCAGCATTTT | CASSLVEGRPQHF
TRBJ2-1 | TRBV5-1 | many | TRBD2 | TGCGCCAGCGGCAGCGGGGGTCGAGGCGATGAGCAGTTCTTC | CASGSGGRGDEQFF
TRBJ2-5 | TRBV11-3 | - | - | TGTGCCAGCAGCTTGGGGGAGGAGGAGACCCAGTACTTC | CASSLGEEETQYF
TRBJ2-3 | TRBV4-3 | few | TRBD2 | TGCGCCAGCAGCCGGAATAGCGGGGGGATCACAGATACGCAGTATTTT | CASSRNSGGITDTQYF
TRBJ2-5 | TRBV18 | few | TRBD2 | TGTGCCAGCTCACCAGGAGCGGGGCCCCAAGAGACCCAGTACTTC | CASSPGAGPQETQYF
TRBJ2-1 | TRBV6-1 | - | TRBD2 | TGTGCCAGCAGTTTAAGGGAGGGGCCCAATGAGCAGTTCTTC | CASSLREGPNEQFF
TRBJ2-1 | TRBV4-2 | - | - | TGTGCCAGCAGCCAAGATAAGGGGGGGCGTTTCTACAATGAGCAGTTCTTC | CASSQDKGGRFYNEQFF
TRBJ1-2 | TRBV7-2 | few | TRBD1 | TGTGCCAGCAGCCAAACGACAGGGGCATACTATGGCTACACCTTC | CASSQTTGAYYGYTF
TRBJ2-3 | TRBV25-1 | many | - | TGTGCCAGCAGTGGGGCAAGGATAGCGGGCACAGATACGCAGTATTTT | CASSGARIAGTDTQYF